Shown below are 20 T cell receptor beta chains from a single sample sequenced in a study of cytomegalovirus exposure and HLA in healthy donors. PCR employed 60 Vbeta and 13 Jbeta primers. TCRdb's copy holds only in-frame clones and misses some; the assay was immunoSEQ multiplex PCR. Recorded for this sample: approximately 72,000 clones. The sequencing sample was made of PBMCs. All receptors come from a man aged 40-49 years in good health and CMV-seronegative.

This chain uses TRBV29-1 with TRBJ1-1; no clear D gene. The CDR3 sequence is 12 residues long. The germline V and J ends were trimmed by 4 bases and 2 bases, with 8 bases remaining between them. The germline V gene has CDR1 SQVTM and CDR2 ANQGSEA. CDR3 sequence: CSVGHINTEAFF. In DNA form, the CDR3 reads TGCAGCGTTGGCCACATCAACACTGAAGCTTTCTTT. Looking up the rest from reference TRBV29-1 and TRBJ1-1 gives the full variable domain: SAVISQKPSRDICQRGTSLTIQCQVDSQVTMMFWYRQQPGQSLTLIATANQGSEATYESGFVIDKFPISRPNLTFSTLTVSNMSPEDSSIYLCSVGHINTEAFFGQGTRLTVV.

The chain links TRBV29-1 to TRBJ1-5; D might be TRBD1 (5 bases). Trimming pared 3 bases from V and 4 bases from J, leaving 10 bases between. CDR1 is SQVTM and CDR2 is ANQGSEA in the germline V gene. The CDR3 covers 13 residues. CDR3 DNA sequence: TGCAGCGTTGAGTTGGGACTAAATCAGCCCCAGCATTTT. Amino acid sequence: CSVELGLNQPQHF. Full variable domain (remainder filled in from reference TRBV29-1 and TRBJ1-5): SAVISQKPSRDICQRGTSLTIQCQVDSQVTMMFWYRQQPGQSLTLIATANQGSEATYESGFVIDKFPISRPNLTFSTLTVSNMSPEDSSIYLCSVELGLNQPQHFGDGTRLSIL.

DNA of the CDR3: TGTGCCAGCAGCGTATCACCAGGGGAATCTGGAAACACCATATATTTT. This encodes CASSVSPGESGNTIYF. This sequence joins TRBV9 and TRBJ1-3, with D perhaps TRBD1 (6 bases). The V gene lost 1 base and the J gene lost 1 base, with 12 bases spanning the gap. The CDR3 sequence is 16 residues long. Germline V lookup: CDR1 SGDLS, CDR2 YYNGEE.

The chain employs TRBV7-9 and TRBJ2-1, with 11 bases that match TRBD2. There are 13 residues in the CDR3. V lost 8 bases, J lost 3 bases, and 0 bases stayed unmatched. Germline CDR1 and CDR2: SEHNR and FQNEAQ (reference sequence). DNA of the CDR3: TGTGCCAGCGGACTAGCGGGCTACAATGAGCAGTTCTTC. As protein: CASGLAGYNEQFF. Variable domain in full (rest from reference TRBV7-9 and TRBJ2-1): DTGVSQNPRHKITKRGQNVTFRCDPISEHNRLYWYRQTLGQGPEFLTYFQNEAQLEKSRLLSDRFSAERPKGSFSTLEIQRTEQGDSAMYLCASGLAGYNEQFFGPGTRLTVL.

In the case of this clone: Additional DNA sequences in this sample encode the identical CDR3. J is TRBJ1-1 and V is TRBV5-5; 7 nucleotides line up with TRBD1. The V segment lost 1 base and the J segment 3 bases; nucleotides outside the gene matches: 6. CDR1 SGHKS and CDR2 YYEKEE come from the germline V gene (reference sequence). This CDR3 comprises 15 residues. The CDR3 bases are TGTGCCAGCAGCTTGTTAGGGGGCGCGGACACTGAAGCTTTCTTT. Translation gives CASSLLGGADTEAFF. The variable domain in full, with the rest retrieved from reference TRBV5-5 and TRBJ1-1, is DAGVTQSPTHLIKTRGQQVTLRCSPISGHKSVSWYQQVLGQGPQFIFQYYEKEERGRGNFPDRFSARQFPNYSSELNVNALLLGDSALYLCASSLLGGADTEAFFGQGTRLTVV.

Remarks on this clone: Germline and junction disagree at one end, which may indicate a read error. The chain recombines TRBV6-1 with TRBJ2-7; a possible D gene is TRBD2 (8 bases). Germline CDR1 is MNHNS and CDR2 is SASEGT. The length of the CDR3 is 15 residues. This chain's CDR3 is CASIESGGRGDEQYF. The CDR3 DNA is TGTGCCAGCATTGAAAGCGGGGGCAGGGGGGACGAGCAGTACTTC.

The CDR3 bases are TGTGCCAGCAGCGGAGCAGTCTCAAATGAAAAACTGTTTTTT. Protein sequence: CASSGAVSNEKLFF. The J gene is TRBJ1-4, the V gene TRBV7-6; D unresolved. CDR1 is SGHVS and CDR2 is FNYEAQ in the germline V gene. The CDR3 extends over 14 amino acids. V was clipped by 5 bases and J by 5 bases, with 12 bases between them.

The CDR3 here is CASSQQWDSRPTDTQYF. CDR3 nucleotides: TGTGCCAGCAGCCAACAATGGGACAGCCGACCCACAGATACGCAGTATTTT. This chain links TRBV14 with TRBJ2-3; TRBD1 agrees at 7 bases. Germline-derived CDR1 and CDR2 are SGHDN and FVKESK. The CDR3 length is 17 residues. V shed 2 bases and J 2 bases; nucleotides not matched to a gene: 10. The variable domain in full, completed from reference TRBV14 and TRBJ2-3, reads EAGVTQFPSHSVIEKGQTVTLRCDPISGHDNLYWYRRVMGKEIKFLLHFVKESKQDESGMPNNRFLAERTGGTYSTLKVQPAELEDSGVYFCASSQQWDSRPTDTQYFGPGTRLTVL.

CDR3 region: CATSIDTLGSDSEKLFF. CDR3 coding DNA: TGTGCCACCAGCATCGACACCCTGGGTAGCGATAGTGAAAAACTGTTTTTT. The genes are TRBV15 and TRBJ1-4; D not resolved. CDR1 and CDR2 (germline): LNHNV, YYDKDF (reference sequence). Trimming left V 4 bases short and J 7 bases short, with 22 bases between. This CDR3 contains 17 residues.

The V call is TRBV18, the J call TRBJ1-5; D not certain. The length of the CDR3 is 13 residues. Germline CDR1 reads KGHSH; CDR2 reads LQKENI. Trimming left V 4 bases short and J 5 bases short, with 9 bases between. CDR3 bases: TGTGCCAGCTCACTAGAAATAGATCAGCCCCAGCATTTT. Translated: CASSLEIDQPQHF.

The V call is TRBV5-1, the J call TRBJ1-1, with 10 nucleotides matching TRBD1. The V segment lost 4 bases and the J segment 1 base; nucleotides outside the gene matches: 4. The CDR3 has 15 amino acids. Germline loops: CDR1 SGHRS, CDR2 YFSETQ. The CDR3 nucleotides read TGCGCCAGCAGCGGCCGGGACAGGGGGAACACTGAAGCTTTCTTT. Amino acid sequence: CASSGRDRGNTEAFF.

The chain combines TRBV19 with TRBJ1-1; D is perhaps TRBD1 (6 bases). The CDR3 is 12 amino acids. CDR1 and CDR2 from the germline V gene are LNHDA and SQIVND (reference sequence). V shed 3 bases and J shed 7 bases, with 9 bases lying between them. CDR3 coding DNA: TGTGCCAGTAGTATTGGACAGATTGAAGCTTTCTTT. This gives the protein CASSIGQIEAFF.

This rearrangement joins TRBV7-9 to TRBJ1-5, with 7 bases aligning to TRBD1. The length of the CDR3 is 15 residues. CDR1 SEHNR and CDR2 FQNEAQ come from the germline V gene (reference sequence). V gave up 4 bases and J gave up 1 base; unmatched junction bases: 4. CDR3 DNA sequence: TGTGCCAGCAGCTCGACCAGGGGGAGCAATCAGCCCCAGCATTTT. It specifies CASSSTRGSNQPQHF. Variable domain in full (rest from reference TRBV7-9 and TRBJ1-5): DTGVSQNPRHKITKRGQNVTFRCDPISEHNRLYWYRQTLGQGPEFLTYFQNEAQLEKSRLLSDRFSAERPKGSFSTLEIQRTEQGDSAMYLCASSSTRGSNQPQHFGDGTRLSIL.

The V gene is TRBV6-1, the J gene TRBJ2-5, with 10 bases lining up with TRBD2. The CDR3 is made up of 13 amino acids. Germline V gene lookup returns CDR1 MNHNS and CDR2 SASEGT. The junction had 3 bases not matched to a gene; V was cut back by 9 bases and J by 2 bases. For the CDR3, the DNA is TGTGCCAGTGGACTAGCGGTACAAGAGACCCAGTACTTC. Amino acid sequence: CASGLAVQETQYF.

The J gene is TRBJ2-1, the V gene TRBV11-2; the match to TRBD1 covers 9 bases. Germline V lookup: CDR1 SGHAT, CDR2 FQNNGV. The CDR3 has 17 amino acids. V lost 2 bases and J lost 7; bases outside the gene matches: 12. CDR3 DNA: TGTGCCAGCAGCTTAAAACCAACAGGGGGCCAAGGGAATGAGCAGTTCTTC. The encoded protein is CASSLKPTGGQGNEQFF.

The V gene is TRBV7-2, the J gene TRBJ2-1; TRBD2 aligns across 10 bases. The length of the CDR3 is 17 residues. Germline-derived CDR1 and CDR2 are SGHTA and FQGNSA. The V gene end was trimmed by 1 base and the J gene end by 2 bases; junction bases not matched to a gene: 5. The CDR3 is CASSLVTAGGPYNEQFF. The CDR3 DNA reads as TGTGCCAGCAGCTTAGTGACAGCGGGGGGGCCCTACAATGAGCAGTTCTTC.

The V call is TRBV7-9, the J call TRBJ2-2, with D possibly matching TRBD1 (6 bases). This CDR3 is 14 amino acids long. Deletions cut 4 bases from V and 5 bases from J, with 11 bases between. Germline V lookup: CDR1 SEHNR, CDR2 FQNEAQ (reference sequence). The CDR3 DNA is TGTGCCAGCAGCTACGACAGGTTAACCGGGGAGCTGTTTTTT. This translates into CASSYDRLTGELFF.

The chain links TRBV6-5 to TRBJ1-6; TRBD1 matches 8 bases. CDR1 and CDR2 (germline): MNHEY, SVGAGI. The V gene end was trimmed by 4 bases and the J gene end by 7 bases; junction bases not matched to a gene: 9. The CDR3 length is 16 residues. CDR3 loop: CASSSTVYRGNSPLHF. Written as DNA, the CDR3 is TGTGCCAGCAGTTCCACTGTCTACAGGGGGAATTCACCCCTCCACTTT.

V gene TRBV7-6 combines with J gene TRBJ1-2; D unresolved. The CDR3 consists of 12 residues. CDR1 is SGHVS, CDR2 FNYEAQ, per germline. V was cut by 1 base and J by 9 bases, with 9 bases left in between. The CDR3 sequence: CASSLDRISYTF. In DNA form, the CDR3 reads TGTGCCAGCAGCTTAGACAGAATAAGCTACACCTTC.

The gene calls are TRBV9 and TRBJ2-3, with TRBD2 matching over 8 bases. The CDR3 extends over 16 amino acids. Germline V gives CDR1 SGDLS, CDR2 YYNGEE. With V trimmed by 4 bases and J by 0 bases, 7 bases remained unmatched. Written as DNA, the CDR3 is TGTGCCAGCAGCCCCGGGACTAGAGAGAGCACAGATACGCAGTATTTT. Its protein product is CASSPGTRESTDTQYF.